The sample holds one count of the clone carrying this TCR beta chain. Profiled with immunoSEQ multiplex PCR; TCRdb holds only in-frame clones, not every one. The table has roughly 29,000 clones, around three quarters seen once. The V gene end was trimmed by 4 bases and the J gene end by 7 bases; junction bases not matched to a gene: 8. From germline, CDR1 is SGHRS and CDR2 YFSETQ. The CDR3 loop spans 16 amino acids. The data are from a study of control samples from healthy donors and cancer patients. The chain links TRBV5-1 to TRBJ2-2; TRBD1 matches 12 bases. Sequenced material: PBMCs. This receptor was obtained from a man in his 60s with head and neck cancer. CDR3 DNA: TGCGCCAGCAGCGCCGGGACAGGGGGCAGGGACGGGGAGCTGTTTTTT. It specifies CASSAGTGGRDGELFF.